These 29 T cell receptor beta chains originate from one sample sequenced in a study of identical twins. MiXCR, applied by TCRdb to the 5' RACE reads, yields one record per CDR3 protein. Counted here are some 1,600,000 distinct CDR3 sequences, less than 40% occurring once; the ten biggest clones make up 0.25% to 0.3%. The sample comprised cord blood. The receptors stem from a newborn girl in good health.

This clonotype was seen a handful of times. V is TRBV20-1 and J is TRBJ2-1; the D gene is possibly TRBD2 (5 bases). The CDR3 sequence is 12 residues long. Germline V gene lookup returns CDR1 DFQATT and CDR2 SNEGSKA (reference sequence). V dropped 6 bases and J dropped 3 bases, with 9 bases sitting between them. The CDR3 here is CSADSIYNEQFF. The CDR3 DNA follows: TGCAGTGCGGACTCCATCTACAATGAGCAGTTCTTC.

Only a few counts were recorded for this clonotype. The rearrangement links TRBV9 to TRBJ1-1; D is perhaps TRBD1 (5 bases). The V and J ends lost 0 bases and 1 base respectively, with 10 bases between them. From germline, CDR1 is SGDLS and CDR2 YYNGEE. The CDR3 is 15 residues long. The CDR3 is CASSVGKGWNTEAFF. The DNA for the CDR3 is TGTGCCAGCAGCGTAGGGAAGGGGTGGAACACTGAAGCTTTCTTT.

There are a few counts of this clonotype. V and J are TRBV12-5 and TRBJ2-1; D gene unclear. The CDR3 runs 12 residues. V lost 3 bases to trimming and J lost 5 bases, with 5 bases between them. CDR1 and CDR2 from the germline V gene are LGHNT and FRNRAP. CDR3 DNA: TGTGCTAGTGGTTTCTTAAACAATGAGCAGTTCTTC. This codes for CASGFLNNEQFF.

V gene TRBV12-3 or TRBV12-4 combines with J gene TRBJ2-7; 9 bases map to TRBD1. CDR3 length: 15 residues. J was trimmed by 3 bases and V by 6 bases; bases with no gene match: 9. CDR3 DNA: TGTGCCAGCAGCCCACCCGGGACAGGGCTCTACGAGCAGTACTTC. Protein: CASSPPGTGLYEQYF.

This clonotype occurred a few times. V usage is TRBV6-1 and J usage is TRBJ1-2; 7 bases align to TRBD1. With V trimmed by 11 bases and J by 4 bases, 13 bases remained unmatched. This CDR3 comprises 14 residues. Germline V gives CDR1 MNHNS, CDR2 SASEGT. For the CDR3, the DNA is TGTGCCGGCGTGCCCGGGACAGAGCCCTATGGCTACACCTTC. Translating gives CAGVPGTEPYGYTF.

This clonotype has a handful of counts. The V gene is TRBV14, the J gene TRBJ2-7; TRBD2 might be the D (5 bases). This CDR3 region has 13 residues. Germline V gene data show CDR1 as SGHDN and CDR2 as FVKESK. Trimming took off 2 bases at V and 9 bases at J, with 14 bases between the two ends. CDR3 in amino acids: CASSQSHSGGQYF. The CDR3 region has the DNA TGTGCCAGCAGCCAATCCCACTCCGGAGGGCAGTACTTC.

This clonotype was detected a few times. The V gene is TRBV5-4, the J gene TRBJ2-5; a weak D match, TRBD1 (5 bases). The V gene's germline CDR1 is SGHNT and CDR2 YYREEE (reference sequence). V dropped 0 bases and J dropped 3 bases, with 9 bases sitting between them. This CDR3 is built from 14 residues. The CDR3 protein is CASSLADSKETQYF. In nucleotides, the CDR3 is TGTGCCAGCAGCTTGGCTGACAGCAAAGAGACCCAGTACTTC.

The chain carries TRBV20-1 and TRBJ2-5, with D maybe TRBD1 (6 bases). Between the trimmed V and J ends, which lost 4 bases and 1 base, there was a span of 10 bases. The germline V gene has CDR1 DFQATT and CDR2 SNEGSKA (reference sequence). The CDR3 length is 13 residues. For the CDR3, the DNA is TGCAGTGCTATTACAGGGACCCAAGAGACCCAGTACTTC. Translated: CSAITGTQETQYF.

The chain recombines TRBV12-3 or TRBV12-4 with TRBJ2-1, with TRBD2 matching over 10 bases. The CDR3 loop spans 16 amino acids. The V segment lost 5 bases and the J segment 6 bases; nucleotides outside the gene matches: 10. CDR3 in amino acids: CASSRTAGGPLNEQFF. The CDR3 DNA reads TGTGCCAGCAGTAGAACAGCGGGAGGGCCCCTCAATGAGCAGTTCTTC.

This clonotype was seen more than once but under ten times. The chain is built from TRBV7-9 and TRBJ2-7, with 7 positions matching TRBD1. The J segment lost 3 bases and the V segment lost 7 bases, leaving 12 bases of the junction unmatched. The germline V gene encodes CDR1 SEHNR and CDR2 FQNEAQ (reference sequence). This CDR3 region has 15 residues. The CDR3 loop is CASISHRDSDYEQYF. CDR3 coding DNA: TGTGCCAGCATCTCACACCGGGACAGTGACTACGAGCAGTACTTC.

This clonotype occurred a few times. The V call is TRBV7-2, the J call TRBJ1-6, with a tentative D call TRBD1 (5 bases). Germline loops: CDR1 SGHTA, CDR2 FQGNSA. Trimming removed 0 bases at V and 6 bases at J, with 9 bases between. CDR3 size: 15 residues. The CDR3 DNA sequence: TGTGCCAGCAGCTTAGCGTATGGGGGTAATTCACCCCTCCACTTT. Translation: CASSLAYGGNSPLHF.

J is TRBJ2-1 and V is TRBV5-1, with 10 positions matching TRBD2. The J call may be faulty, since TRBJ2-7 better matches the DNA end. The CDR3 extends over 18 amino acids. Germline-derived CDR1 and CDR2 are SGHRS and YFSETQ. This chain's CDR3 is CASSSPGLALSSYNEQYF. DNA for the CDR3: TGCGCCAGCAGCTCTCCGGGACTAGCGTTGAGCTCCTACAATGAGCAGTACTTC.

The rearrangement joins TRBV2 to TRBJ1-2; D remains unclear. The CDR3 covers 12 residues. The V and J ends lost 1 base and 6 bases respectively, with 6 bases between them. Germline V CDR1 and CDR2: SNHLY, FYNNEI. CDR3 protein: CASSEVRHGYTF. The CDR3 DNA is TGTGCCAGCAGTGAAGTGCGTCATGGCTACACCTTC.

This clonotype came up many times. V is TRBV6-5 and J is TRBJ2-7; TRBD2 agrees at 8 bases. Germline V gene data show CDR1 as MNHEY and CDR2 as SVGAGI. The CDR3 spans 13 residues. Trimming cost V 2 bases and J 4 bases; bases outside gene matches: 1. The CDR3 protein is CASSYQRGYEQYF. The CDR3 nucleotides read TGTGCCAGCAGTTACCAGCGGGGGTACGAGCAGTACTTC.

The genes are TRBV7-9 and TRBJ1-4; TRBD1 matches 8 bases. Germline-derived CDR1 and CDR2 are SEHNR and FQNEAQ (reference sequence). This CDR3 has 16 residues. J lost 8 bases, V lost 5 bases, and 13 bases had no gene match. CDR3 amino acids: CASSPRTRGLDEKLFF. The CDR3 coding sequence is TGTGCCAGCAGCCCTCGAACCAGGGGGCTTGACGAAAAACTGTTTTTT.

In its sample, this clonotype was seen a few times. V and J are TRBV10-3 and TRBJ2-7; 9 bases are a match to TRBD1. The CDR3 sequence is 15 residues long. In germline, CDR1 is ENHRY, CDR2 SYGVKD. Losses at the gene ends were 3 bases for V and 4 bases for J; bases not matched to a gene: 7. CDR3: CAISDQTGGRYEQYF. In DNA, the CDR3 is TGTGCCATCAGTGACCAGACAGGGGGAAGGTACGAGCAGTACTTC.

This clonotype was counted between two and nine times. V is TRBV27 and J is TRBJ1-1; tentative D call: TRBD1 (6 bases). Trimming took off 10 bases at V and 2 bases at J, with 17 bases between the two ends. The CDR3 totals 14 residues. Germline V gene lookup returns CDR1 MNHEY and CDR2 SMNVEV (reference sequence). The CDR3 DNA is TGTGCCACCGCTAACGGACAGCGAAACACTGAAGCTTTCTTT. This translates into CATANGQRNTEAFF.

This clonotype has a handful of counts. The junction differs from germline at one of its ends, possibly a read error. CDR3 residues: CSSSQDRGADTQYF. For the CDR3, the DNA is TGTTCCAGCAGCCAGGACAGGGGGGCAGATACGCAGTATTTT. The V and J genes are TRBV7-8 and TRBJ2-3; TRBD1 aligns across 10 bases. The CDR3 totals 14 residues. Germline CDR1 and CDR2: SGHVS and FQNEAQ.

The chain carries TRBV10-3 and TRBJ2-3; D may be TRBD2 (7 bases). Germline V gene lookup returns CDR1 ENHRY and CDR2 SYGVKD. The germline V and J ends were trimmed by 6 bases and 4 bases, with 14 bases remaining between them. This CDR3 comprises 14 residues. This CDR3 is CAIRPGGGADTQYF. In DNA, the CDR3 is TGTGCCATCAGGCCGGGGGGCGGGGCAGATACGCAGTATTTT.

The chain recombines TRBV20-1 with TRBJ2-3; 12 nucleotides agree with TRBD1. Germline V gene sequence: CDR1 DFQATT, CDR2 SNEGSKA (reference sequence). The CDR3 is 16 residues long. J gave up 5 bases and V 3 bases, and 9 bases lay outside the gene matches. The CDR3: CSASRRDRGRRDTQYF. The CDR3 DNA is TGCAGTGCTAGTCGACGGGACAGGGGGCGTAGAGATACGCAGTATTTT.

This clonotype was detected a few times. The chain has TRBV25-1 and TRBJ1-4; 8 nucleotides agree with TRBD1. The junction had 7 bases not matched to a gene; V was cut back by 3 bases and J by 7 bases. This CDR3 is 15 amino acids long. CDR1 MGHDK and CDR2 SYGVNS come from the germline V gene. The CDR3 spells CASSEPQGDGEKLFF. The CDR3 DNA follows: TGTGCCAGCAGTGAGCCACAGGGGGACGGTGAAAAACTGTTTTTT. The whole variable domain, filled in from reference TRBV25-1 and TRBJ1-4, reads EADIYQTPRYLVIGTGKKITLECSQTMGHDKMYWYQQDPGMELHLIHYSYGVNSTEKGDLSSESTVSRIRTEHFPLTLESARPSHTSQYLCASSEPQGDGEKLFFGSGTQLSVL.

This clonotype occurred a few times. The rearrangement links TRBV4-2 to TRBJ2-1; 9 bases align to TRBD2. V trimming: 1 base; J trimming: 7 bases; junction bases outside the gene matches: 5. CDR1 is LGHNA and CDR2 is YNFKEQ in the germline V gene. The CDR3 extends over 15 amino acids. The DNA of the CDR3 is TGTGCCAGCAGCCAAGGTGCGGGGGGGCGGAATGAGCAGTTCTTC. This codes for CASSQGAGGRNEQFF.

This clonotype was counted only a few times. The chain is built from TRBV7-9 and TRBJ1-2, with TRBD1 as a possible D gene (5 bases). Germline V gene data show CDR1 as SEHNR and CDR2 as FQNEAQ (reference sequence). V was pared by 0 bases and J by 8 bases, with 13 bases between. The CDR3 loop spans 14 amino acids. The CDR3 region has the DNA TGTGCCAGCAGCTTAGCTCAAGGGGAGCGGGGCTACACCTTC. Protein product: CASSLAQGERGYTF. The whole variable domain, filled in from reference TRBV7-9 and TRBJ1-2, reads DTGVSQNPRHKITKRGQNVTFRCDPISEHNRLYWYRQTLGQGPEFLTYFQNEAQLEKSRLLSDRFSAERPKGSFSTLEIQRTEQGDSAMYLCASSLAQGERGYTFGSGTRLTVV.

CDR3 region: CASSYSGRLYRTPYGYTF. The CDR3, as DNA: TGTGCCAGCAGTTACTCGGGGCGATTATATCGGACCCCCTATGGCTACACCTTC. The chain has TRBV6-5 and TRBJ1-2, with D perhaps matching TRBD1 (5 bases). Germline CDR1 and CDR2: MNHEY and SVGAGI. This CDR3 is 18 amino acids long. V was clipped by 0 bases and J by 4 bases, with 21 bases between them.

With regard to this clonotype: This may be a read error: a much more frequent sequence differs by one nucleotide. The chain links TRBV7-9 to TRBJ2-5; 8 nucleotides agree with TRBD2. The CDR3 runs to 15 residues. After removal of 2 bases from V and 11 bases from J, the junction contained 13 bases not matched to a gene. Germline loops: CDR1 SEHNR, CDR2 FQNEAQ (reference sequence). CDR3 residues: CASSLPGLGYNEQYF. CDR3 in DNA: TGTGCCAGCAGCTTACCGGGACTAGGCTACAATGAGCAGTACTTC.

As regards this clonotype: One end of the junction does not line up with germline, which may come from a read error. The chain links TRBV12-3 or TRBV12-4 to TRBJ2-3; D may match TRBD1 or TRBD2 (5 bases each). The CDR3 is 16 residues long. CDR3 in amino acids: CASSPLGAGLEDKQYF. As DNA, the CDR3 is TGTGCCAGCAGTCCCCTCGGGGCGGGCCTAGAAGATAAGCAGTATTTT.

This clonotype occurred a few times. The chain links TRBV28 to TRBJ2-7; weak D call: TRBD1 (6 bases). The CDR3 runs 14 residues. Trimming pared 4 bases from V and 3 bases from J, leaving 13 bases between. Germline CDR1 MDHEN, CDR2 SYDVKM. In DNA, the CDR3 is TGTGCCAGCAGTTCACAGGGAAGGAACTACGAGCAGTACTTC. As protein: CASSSQGRNYEQYF.

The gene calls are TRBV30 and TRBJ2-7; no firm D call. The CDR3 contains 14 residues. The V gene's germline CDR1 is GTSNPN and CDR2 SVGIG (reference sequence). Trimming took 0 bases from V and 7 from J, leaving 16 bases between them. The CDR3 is CAWSVSRPYNEQYF. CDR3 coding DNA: TGTGCCTGGAGTGTAAGCCGGCCCTACAATGAGCAGTACTTC. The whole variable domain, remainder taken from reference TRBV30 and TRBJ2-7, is SQTIHQWPATLVQPVGSPLSLECTVEGTSNPNLYWYRQAAGRGLQLLFYSVGIGQISSEVPQNLSASRPQDRQFILSSKKLLLSDSGFYLCAWSVSRPYNEQYFGPGTRLTVT.

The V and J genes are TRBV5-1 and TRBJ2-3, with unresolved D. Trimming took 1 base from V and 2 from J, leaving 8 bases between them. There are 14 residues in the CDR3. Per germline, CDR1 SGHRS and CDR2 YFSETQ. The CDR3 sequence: CASSLTTTTDTQYF. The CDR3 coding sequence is TGCGCCAGCAGCTTGACGACAACCACAGATACGCAGTATTTT.